This passage covers 20 T cell receptor beta chains from one sample sequenced in a study of blood T cell repertoires in COVID-19. The protocol was immunoSEQ multiplex PCR, while the TCRdb copy is restricted to in-frame clones and leaves out a portion. The sample carries 300,000 to 350,000 clones, 85% to 90% recorded once. The sequencing sample was made of PBMCs or T cells enriched from blood (not recorded which). Every receptor here comes from a woman aged 18-29 years with acute COVID-19.

The chain is built from TRBV7-2 and TRBJ2-3; 9 positions match TRBD1. The CDR3 loop spans 18 amino acids. V gave up 5 bases and J gave up 3 bases; unmatched junction bases: 15. Looked up from germline, CDR1 is SGHTA and CDR2 is FQGNSA. The CDR3 here is CASSKRGTQGAWTDTQYF. CDR3 nucleotide sequence: TGTGCCAGCAGCAAACGGGGGACACAGGGGGCTTGGACAGATACGCAGTATTTT.

This chain connects TRBV7-9 to TRBJ2-2; 7 bases align to TRBD1. The J segment lost 3 bases and the V segment lost 4 bases, leaving 8 bases of the junction unmatched. The CDR3 runs 16 residues. The V gene's germline CDR1 is SEHNR and CDR2 FQNEAQ (reference sequence). This chain's CDR3 is CASSSDRVWDTGELFF. CDR3 sequence (DNA): TGTGCCAGCAGCTCAGACAGGGTATGGGACACCGGGGAGCTGTTTTTT.

The gene calls are TRBV28 and TRBJ1-2; 9 bases match TRBD1. Germline lookup yields CDR1 MDHEN and CDR2 SYDVKM. V gave up 6 bases and J gave up 4 bases; unmatched junction bases: 9. The CDR3 sequence is 15 residues long. CDR3 nucleotides: TGTGCCAGCAGCAAACCGGGACAGGGAAGCTATGGCTACACCTTC. Translation gives CASSKPGQGSYGYTF.

The chain links TRBV28 to TRBJ2-1; D perhaps matches TRBD2 (6 bases). V dropped 6 bases and J dropped 4 bases, with 16 bases sitting between them. Germline V gene lookup returns CDR1 MDHEN and CDR2 SYDVKM. The CDR3 is 15 residues long. The CDR3 nucleotides are TGTGCCAGCAGGCGGGGAGCGGAAGCTTACAATGAGCAGTTCTTC. Protein sequence: CASRRGAEAYNEQFF.

V and J are TRBV28 and TRBJ1-2; unclear D gene. The CDR3 covers 13 residues. V was pared by 4 bases and J by 8 bases, with 14 bases between. Germline V gene data show CDR1 as MDHEN and CDR2 as SYDVKM. The CDR3 is CASSSDKAAGYTF. CDR3 DNA sequence: TGTGCCAGCAGTTCCGACAAAGCGGCGGGCTACACCTTC.

This clone showed up just once. J is TRBJ1-4 and V is TRBV6-5; possible D gene TRBD1, 6 bases. Between the trimmed V and J ends, which lost 6 bases and 5 bases, there was a span of 16 bases. CDR1 is MNHEY and CDR2 is SVGAGI in the germline V gene. The CDR3 is 15 amino acids. The CDR3 sequence: CASSPRSTGNEKLFF. The CDR3 DNA reads TGTGCCAGCAGCCCAAGATCCACAGGGAATGAAAAACTGTTTTTT.

V is TRBV5-6 and J is TRBJ2-7; 8 bases are shared with TRBD2. Germline lookup yields CDR1 SGHDT and CDR2 YYEEEE. The ends lost 3 bases at V and 2 bases at J; junction bases unmatched: 4. The CDR3 totals 14 residues. CDR3 DNA: TGTGCCAGCAGCTCCTTTAGCGGGACCTACGAGCAGTACTTC. Translated: CASSSFSGTYEQYF.

The rearrangement links TRBV5-8 to TRBJ1-5, with TRBD1 matching 7 bases. CDR1 and CDR2 (germline): SGHTS, YDEGEE. The CDR3 contains 13 residues. V was pared by 5 bases and J by 7 bases, with 6 bases of the junction left unmatched. CDR3 protein: CASSFDREQPQHF. The CDR3 region has the DNA TGTGCCAGCAGTTTTGACAGGGAACAGCCCCAGCATTTT.

This rearrangement joins TRBV28 to TRBJ1-1, with 8 bases aligning to TRBD1. After removal of 3 bases from V and 4 bases from J, the junction contained 4 bases not matched to a gene. The CDR3 length is 14 residues. CDR1 and CDR2 from the germline V gene are MDHEN and SYDVKM. The CDR3 DNA follows: TGTGCCAGCAGTTTTATACAGGGGGGCACTGAAGCTTTCTTT. It translates to CASSFIQGGTEAFF.

The rearrangement uses TRBV5-4 and TRBJ2-7, with 9 bases that match TRBD1. The trim removed 4 bases at V and 3 bases at J, leaving 5 bases unmatched. Germline CDR1 is SGHNT and CDR2 is YYREEE (reference sequence). This CDR3 region has 14 residues. The CDR3 DNA follows: TGTGCCAGCAGCCCGGGACAGGGTGACTACGAGCAGTACTTC. It yields the protein CASSPGQGDYEQYF. The full variable domain, completed using reference TRBV5-4 and TRBJ2-7, is ETGVTQSPTHLIKTRGQQVTLRCSSQSGHNTVSWYQQALGQGPQFIFQYYREEENGRGNFPPRFSGLQFPNYSSELNVNALELDDSALYLCASSPGQGDYEQYFGPGTRLTVT.

This sequence joins TRBV6-5 and TRBJ1-1; TRBD1 is a possible D gene (5 bases). Trimming shortened V by 6 bases and J by 5 bases, and 13 bases separated the two germline ends. From germline, CDR1 is MNHEY and CDR2 SVGAGI. CDR3 size: 13 residues. Here the CDR3 reads CASRPRQGTEAFF. DNA for the CDR3: TGTGCCAGCAGGCCTCGTCAGGGTACTGAAGCTTTCTTT.

The genes are TRBV28 and TRBJ1-3, with 8 bases identical to TRBD1. J lost 9 bases, V lost 2 bases, and 9 bases had no gene match. Per germline, CDR1 MDHEN and CDR2 SYDVKM. This CDR3 is 15 amino acids long. CDR3 DNA sequence: TGTGCCAGCAGTTTAACCGGGACAGGAGGCGGCACCATATATTTT. This encodes CASSLTGTGGGTIYF.

The V gene is TRBV28, the J gene TRBJ1-3; D may be TRBD1 (6 bases). The CDR3 sequence is 14 residues long. V gave up 5 bases and J gave up 4 bases, with 12 bases separating them. Germline V gene lookup returns CDR1 MDHEN and CDR2 SYDVKM. The CDR3 is CASSGDRRGNTIYF. CDR3 nucleotides: TGTGCCAGCAGTGGTGACAGGAGAGGAAACACCATATATTTT. Full variable domain (rest looked up from reference TRBV28 and TRBJ1-3): DVKVTQSSRYLVKRTGEKVFLECVQDMDHENMFWYRQDPGLGLRLIYFSYDVKMKEKGDIPEGYSVSREKKERFSLILESASTNQTSMYLCASSGDRRGNTIYFGEGSWLTVV.

CDR3 nucleotides: TGTGCCAGCAGCTGGGGGACAAGCAGCACAGATACGCAGTATTTT. This sequence encodes CASSWGTSSTDTQYF. This sequence joins TRBV5-4 and TRBJ2-3; a weak D match, TRBD1 (6 bases). Germline values: CDR1 SGHNT, CDR2 YYREEE (reference sequence). This CDR3 has 15 amino acids. Trimming left V 3 bases short and J 0 bases short, with 11 bases between. Supplemented by reference TRBV5-4 and TRBJ2-3, the full variable domain reads ETGVTQSPTHLIKTRGQQVTLRCSSQSGHNTVSWYQQALGQGPQFIFQYYREEENGRGNFPPRFSGLQFPNYSSELNVNALELDDSALYLCASSWGTSSTDTQYFGPGTRLTVL.

The chain carries TRBV19 and TRBJ2-7; TRBD2 matches 11 bases. In germline, CDR1 is LNHDA, CDR2 SQIVND (reference sequence). With V trimmed by 3 bases and J by 0 bases, 10 bases remained unmatched. CDR3 length: 18 residues. The CDR3, as DNA: TGTGCCAGTAGTATTCCCACTAGCGGGGGTGGCCGCTCCTACGAGCAGTACTTC. Protein: CASSIPTSGGGRSYEQYF.

The chain combines TRBV5-6 with TRBJ2-3; 11 bases line up with TRBD2. With 4 bases clipped from V and 4 bases from J, the junction kept 5 bases outside the gene matches. The length of the CDR3 is 15 residues. CDR1 SGHDT and CDR2 YYEEEE come from the germline V gene. The CDR3 is CASSPGTSGADTQYF. The DNA for the CDR3 is TGTGCCAGCAGCCCTGGGACTAGCGGAGCAGATACGCAGTATTTT.

The rearrangement joins TRBV10-2 to TRBJ2-7, with 7 bases fitting TRBD2. CDR3 size: 13 residues. V dropped 8 bases and J dropped 4; count of bases not matched to a gene: 8. Germline CDR1 WSHSY, CDR2 SAAADI. Here the CDR3 DNA reads TGCGCCAGCGGGGAGGGCCATATATACGAGCAGTACTTC. Amino acid sequence: CASGEGHIYEQYF.

The chain employs TRBV5-1 and TRBJ2-7; 9 bases are shared with TRBD2. Germline loops: CDR1 SGHRS, CDR2 YFSETQ. The CDR3 consists of 12 residues. The V gene end was trimmed by 0 bases and the J gene end by 10 bases; junction bases not matched to a gene: 2. The CDR3 region has the DNA TGCGCCAGCAGCTTGGGGACTAGCGCACAGTACTTC. Residues: CASSLGTSAQYF.

For the CDR3, the DNA is TGTGCCAGCAGCTTATTACGGACCGAGACTAGCGGGAGAGTAGATACGCAGTATTTT. Residues: CASSLLRTETSGRVDTQYF. This rearrangement joins TRBV7-9 to TRBJ2-3, with 12 bases matching TRBD2. The CDR3 runs to 19 residues. CDR1 SEHNR and CDR2 FQNEAQ come from the germline V gene (reference sequence). V dropped 2 bases and J dropped 5; count of bases not matched to a gene: 14.

The gene calls are TRBV20-1 and TRBJ1-6; D is undetermined. CDR1 is DFQATT, CDR2 SNEGSKA, per germline (reference sequence). V was trimmed by 3 bases and J by 0 bases, leaving 9 bases between them. The CDR3 runs 15 residues. CDR3 amino acids: CSASRWSSYNSPLHF. CDR3 bases: TGCAGTGCTAGTAGGTGGAGCTCCTATAATTCACCCCTCCACTTT.